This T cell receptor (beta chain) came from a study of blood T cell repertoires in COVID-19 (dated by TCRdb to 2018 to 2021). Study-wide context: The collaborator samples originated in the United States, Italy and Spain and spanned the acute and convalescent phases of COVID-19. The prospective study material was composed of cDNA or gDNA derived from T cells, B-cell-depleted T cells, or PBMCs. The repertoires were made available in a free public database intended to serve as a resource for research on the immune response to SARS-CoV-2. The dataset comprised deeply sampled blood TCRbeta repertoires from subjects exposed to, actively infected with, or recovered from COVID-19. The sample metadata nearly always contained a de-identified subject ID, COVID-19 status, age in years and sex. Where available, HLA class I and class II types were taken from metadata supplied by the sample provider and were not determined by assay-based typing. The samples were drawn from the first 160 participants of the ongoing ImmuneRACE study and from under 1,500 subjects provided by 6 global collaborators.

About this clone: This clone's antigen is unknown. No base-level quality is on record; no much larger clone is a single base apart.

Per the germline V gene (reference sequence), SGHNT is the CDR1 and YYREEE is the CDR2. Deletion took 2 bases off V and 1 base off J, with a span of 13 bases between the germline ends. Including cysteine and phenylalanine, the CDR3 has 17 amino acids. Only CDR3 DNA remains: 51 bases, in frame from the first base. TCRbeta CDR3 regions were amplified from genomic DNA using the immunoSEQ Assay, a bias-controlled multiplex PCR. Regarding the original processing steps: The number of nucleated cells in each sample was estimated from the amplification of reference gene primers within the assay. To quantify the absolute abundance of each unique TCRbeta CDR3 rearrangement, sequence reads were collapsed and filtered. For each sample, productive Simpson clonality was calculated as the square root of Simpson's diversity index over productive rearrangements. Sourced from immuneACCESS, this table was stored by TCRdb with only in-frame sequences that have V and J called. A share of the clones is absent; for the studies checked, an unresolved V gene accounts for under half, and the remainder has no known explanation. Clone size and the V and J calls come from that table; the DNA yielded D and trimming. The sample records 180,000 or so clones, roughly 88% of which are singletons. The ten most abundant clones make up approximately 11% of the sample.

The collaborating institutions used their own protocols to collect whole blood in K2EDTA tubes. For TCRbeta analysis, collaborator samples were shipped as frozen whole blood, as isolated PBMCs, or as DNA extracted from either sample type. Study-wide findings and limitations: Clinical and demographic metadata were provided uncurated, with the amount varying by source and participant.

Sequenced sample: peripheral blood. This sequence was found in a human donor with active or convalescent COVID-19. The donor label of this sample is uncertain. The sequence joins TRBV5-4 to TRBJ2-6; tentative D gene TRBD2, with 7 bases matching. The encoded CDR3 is CASSFPGGPSGANVLTF. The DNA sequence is TGTGCCAGCAGCTTCCCGGGGGGCCCGTCTGGGGCCAACGTCCTGACTTTC.